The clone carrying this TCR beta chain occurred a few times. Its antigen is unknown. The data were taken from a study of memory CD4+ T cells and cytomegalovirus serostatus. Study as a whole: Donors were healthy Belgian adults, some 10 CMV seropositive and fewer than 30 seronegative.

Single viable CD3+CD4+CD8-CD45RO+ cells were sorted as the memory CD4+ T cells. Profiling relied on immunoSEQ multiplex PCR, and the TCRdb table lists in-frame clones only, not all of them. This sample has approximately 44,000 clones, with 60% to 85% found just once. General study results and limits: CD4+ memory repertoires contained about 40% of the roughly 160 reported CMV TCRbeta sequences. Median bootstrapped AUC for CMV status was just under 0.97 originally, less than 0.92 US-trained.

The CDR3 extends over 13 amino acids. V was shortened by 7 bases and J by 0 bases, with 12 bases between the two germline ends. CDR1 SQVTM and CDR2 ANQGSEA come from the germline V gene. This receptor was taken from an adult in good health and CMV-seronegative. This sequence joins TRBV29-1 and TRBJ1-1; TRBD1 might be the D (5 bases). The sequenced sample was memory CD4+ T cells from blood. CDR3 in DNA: TGCAGCGCTCGGGGCAACATGAACACTGAAGCTTTCTTT. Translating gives CSARGNMNTEAFF.